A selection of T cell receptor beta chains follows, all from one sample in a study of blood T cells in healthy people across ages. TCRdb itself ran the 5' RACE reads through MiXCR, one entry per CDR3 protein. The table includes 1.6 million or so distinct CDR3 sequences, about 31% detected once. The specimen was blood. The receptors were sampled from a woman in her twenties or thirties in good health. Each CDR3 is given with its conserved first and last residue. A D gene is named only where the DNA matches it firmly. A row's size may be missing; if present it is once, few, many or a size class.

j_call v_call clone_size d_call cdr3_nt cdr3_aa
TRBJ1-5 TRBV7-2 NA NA TGTGCCAGCAGCTTTGGGCCCTTGGGAAATCAGCCCCAGCATTTT CASSFGPLGNQPQHF
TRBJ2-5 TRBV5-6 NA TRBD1 TGTGCCAGCAGCTTTCCAGGGGGAGAGACCCAGTACTTC CASSFPGGETQYF
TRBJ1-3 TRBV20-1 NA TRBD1 TGCAGTGCGGCGGGACAGATCTCTGGAAACACCATATATTTT CSAAGQISGNTIYF
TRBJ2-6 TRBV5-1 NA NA TGCGCCAGCAGCCTTGGAGGGGGGCCCGGGGCCAACGTCCTGACTTTC CASSLGGGPGANVLTF
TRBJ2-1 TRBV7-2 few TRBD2 TGTGCCACTTCTAGCGGGAGAGTCTCTGCCTACAATGAGCAGTTCTTC CATSSGRVSAYNEQFF
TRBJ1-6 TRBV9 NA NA TGTGCCAGCAGCCAAAATAATTCACCCCTCCACTTT CASSQNNSPLHF
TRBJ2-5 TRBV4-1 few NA TGCGCCAGCAGCCAGACACGCGGGGCCAGGGCTGAGGAGACCCAGTACTTC CASSQTRGARAEETQYF
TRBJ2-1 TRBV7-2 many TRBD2 TGTGCCAGCAGCTTAGCGGGGGGGTCTGAGCAGTTCTTC CASSLAGGSEQFF
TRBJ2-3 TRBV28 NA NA TGTGCCAGCAGTACTAGCCCCGTCACAGATACGCAGTATTTT CASSTSPVTDTQYF
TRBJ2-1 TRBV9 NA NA TGTGCCAGCAGTCCCGACAGGAGCAACTACAATGAGCAGTTCTTC CASSPDRSNYNEQFF
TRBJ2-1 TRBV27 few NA TGTGCCAGCAGTTTGATTGGGGGGCCGTCCTACAATGAGCAGTTCTTC CASSLIGGPSYNEQFF
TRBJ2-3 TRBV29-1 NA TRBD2 TGCAGCGTTGGACTAGCGGTTGCCACAGATACGCAGTATTTT CSVGLAVATDTQYF
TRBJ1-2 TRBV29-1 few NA TGCAGCGCCGCCGGGAGACTTTTTAACTATGGCTACACCTTC CSAAGRLFNYGYTF
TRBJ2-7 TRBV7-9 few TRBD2 TGTGCCATCCTTCGGACTAGCGAGAACTACGAGCAGTACTTC CAILRTSENYEQYF
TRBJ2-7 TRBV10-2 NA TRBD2 TGCGCCAGCAGTGCCACTAGCGGAACGACCGTCTCCTACGAGCAGTACTTC CASSATSGTTVSYEQYF
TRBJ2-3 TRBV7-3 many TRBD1 TGTGCCAGCAGGACAGGGACCGGCACAGATACGCAGTATTTT CASRTGTGTDTQYF
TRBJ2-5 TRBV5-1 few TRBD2 TGCGCCAGCAGAAAACCGGGGGGGCAAGAGACCCAGTACTTC CASRKPGGQETQYF
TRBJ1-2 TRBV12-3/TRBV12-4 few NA TGTGCCAGCAGCCCCGACGAGGGGTTTCTCTATGGCTACACCTTC CASSPDEGFLYGYTF
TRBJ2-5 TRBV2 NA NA TGTGCCAGCAGGAACGGACGGTCCGGAGAGACCCAGTACTTC CASRNGRSGETQYF
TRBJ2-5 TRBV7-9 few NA TGTGCCAGCTGGGGTCGGACCCAGTACTTC CASWGRTQYF
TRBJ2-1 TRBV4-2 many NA TGTGCCAGCAGCCTGATCGGGACCACCTACAATGAGCAGTTCTTC CASSLIGTTYNEQFF
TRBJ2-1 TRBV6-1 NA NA TGTGCCAGCAGTGAAATAAGTCTAGTTTTGAATCAGCAGTTCTTC CASSEISLVLNQQFF
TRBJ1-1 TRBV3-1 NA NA TGTGCCAGCAGCCGACAACAGGGCACTGAAGCTTTCTTT CASSRQQGTEAFF
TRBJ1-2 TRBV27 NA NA TGTGCCAGCAGTTTATCCTTTTCTAACAGGGCTGGGGGAGGCTACACCTTC CASSLSFSNRAGGGYTF
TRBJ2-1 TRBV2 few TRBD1 TGTGCCAGCGGGGGACAGGGTAATATTGATGAGCAGTTCTTC CASGGQGNIDEQFF
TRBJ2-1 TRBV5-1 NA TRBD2 TGCGCCAGCAGCTTGGCCGGGACCCTTTCGACTAGCGGGACCTACAATGAGCAGTTCTTC CASSLAGTLSTSGTYNEQFF
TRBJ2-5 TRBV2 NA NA TGTGCCAGCACCATAAGGGGAGACTTCCAAGAGACCCAGTACTTC CASTIRGDFQETQYF
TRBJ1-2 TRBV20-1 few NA TGCAGTGCTAGGGACTCGGCCCGGGGTTATGGCTACACCTTC CSARDSARGYGYTF
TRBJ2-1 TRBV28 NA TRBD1 TGTGCCAGCGATAACCGTCACGGACAGGGGAGCTACAATGAGCAGTTCTTC CASDNRHGQGSYNEQFF
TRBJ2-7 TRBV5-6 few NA TGTGCCAGCAGCCCAGGAGGGGGAGGGATAGGTTACGAGCAGTACTTC CASSPGGGGIGYEQYF
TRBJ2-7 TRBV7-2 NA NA TGTGCCAGCAGCTCCCGGGGACTCGAGTCCTACGAGCAGTACTTC CASSSRGLESYEQYF
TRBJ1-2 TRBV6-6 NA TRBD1 TGTGCCAGCAGTTGGGACAGGGGGCCTGGCTACACCTTC CASSWDRGPGYTF
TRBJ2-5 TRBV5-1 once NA TGCGCCAGCAGCTACCGAGGGGCCTCAGAGAATGAGCAGTACTTC CASSYRGASENEQYF
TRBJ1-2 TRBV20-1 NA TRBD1 TGCAGTGCTAGAGAACCTGACAGGGGGTATTATGGCTACACCTTC CSAREPDRGYYGYTF
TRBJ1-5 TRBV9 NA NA TGTGCCAGCAGCCCGGCGGGGCACAATCAGCCCCAGCATTTT CASSPAGHNQPQHF
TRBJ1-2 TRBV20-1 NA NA TGCAGTGCTAGGAAAGGCCGTCGCTCCTATGGCTACACCTTC CSARKGRRSYGYTF
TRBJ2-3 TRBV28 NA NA TGTGCCAGCAGTCCAACCCCATTCTCTAGGCAGTATTTT CASSPTPFSRQYF
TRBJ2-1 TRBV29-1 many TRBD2 TGCAGCGTTGAACCGGGAGGTGAGCAGTTCTTC CSVEPGGEQFF
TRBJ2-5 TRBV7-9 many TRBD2 TGTGCCAGCAGGCGGGGGACCCAAGAGACCCAGTACTTC CASRRGTQETQYF
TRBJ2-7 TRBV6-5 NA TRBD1 TGTGCCAGCAGTTTTCATCCCGGGACAGGGCCGCACGAGCAGTACTTC CASSFHPGTGPHEQYF
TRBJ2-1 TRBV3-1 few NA TGTGCCAGCAGCCAAGATAGTAAAAGCGTCCGGTTCTTC CASSQDSKSVRFF
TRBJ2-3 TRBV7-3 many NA TGTGCCAGCAGCTTAACGTTAAAAAGCGGAACATACACAGATACGCAGTATTTT CASSLTLKSGTYTDTQYF
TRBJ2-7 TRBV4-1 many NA TGCGCCAGCAGCCAAGGGGACTTGACCTACGAGCAGTACTTC CASSQGDLTYEQYF
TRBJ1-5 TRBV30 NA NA TGTGCCCTTGACACGGGGGGCAATCAGCCCCAGCATTTT CALDTGGNQPQHF
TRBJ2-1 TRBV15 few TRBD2 TGTGCCACCAGCAGAAAACTAGCGGTTGAGCAGTTCTTC CATSRKLAVEQFF
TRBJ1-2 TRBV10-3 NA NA TGTGCCATCAGGGAAGGCGGACAGTTTTATGGCTGCACCTTC CAIREGGQFYGCTF
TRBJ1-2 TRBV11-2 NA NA TGTGCCAGCAGCTACAACCATCCGGGGACCGCTGGGGACTATGGCTACACCTTC CASSYNHPGTAGDYGYTF
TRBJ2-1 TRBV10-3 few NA TGTGCCACCCAAGTTTATGAGGTGGACAATGAGCAGTTCTTC CATQVYEVDNEQFF
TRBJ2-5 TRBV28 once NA TGTGCCAGCAGTTCCCAATCCGGGCTCTGGAGGGAGGCCCAGTACTTC CASSSQSGLWREAQYF
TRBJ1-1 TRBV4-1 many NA TGCGCCAGCAGCCAAGATCCTGGCATCCTGAACACTGAAGCTTTCTTT CASSQDPGILNTEAFF